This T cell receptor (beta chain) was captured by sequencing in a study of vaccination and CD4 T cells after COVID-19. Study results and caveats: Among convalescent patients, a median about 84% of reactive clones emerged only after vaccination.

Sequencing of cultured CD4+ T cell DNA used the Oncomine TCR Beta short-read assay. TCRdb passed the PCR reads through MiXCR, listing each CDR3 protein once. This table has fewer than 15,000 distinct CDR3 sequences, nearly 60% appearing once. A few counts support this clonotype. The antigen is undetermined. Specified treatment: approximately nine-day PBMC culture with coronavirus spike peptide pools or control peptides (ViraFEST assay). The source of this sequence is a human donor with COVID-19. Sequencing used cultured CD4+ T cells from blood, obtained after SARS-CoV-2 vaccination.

For the CDR3, the DNA is TGTGCCACCAGCGGCGACACCCGGACTTACGAGCAGTACTTC. This encodes CATSGDTRTYEQYF. V and J are TRBV15 and TRBJ2-7; tentatively, D is TRBD2 (5 bases). V lost 5 bases, J lost 4 bases, and 15 bases lay in between. Germline lookup yields CDR1 LNHNV and CDR2 YYDKDF (reference sequence). The CDR3 spans 14 residues. The complete variable domain, with remaining parts taken from reference TRBV15 and TRBJ2-7, reads DAMVIQNPRYQVTQFGKPVTLSCSQTLNHNVMYWYQQKSSQAPKLLFHYYDKDFNNEADTPDNFQSRRPNTSFCFLDIRSPGLGDTAMYLCATSGDTRTYEQYFGPGTRLTVT.